This T cell receptor (beta chain) was sequenced during a study of PD-L1 blockade in urothelial cancer. Study at large: Blood drawn 3 weeks (second dose) and 6 weeks after treatment start was analyzed.

The V gene's germline CDR1 is LNHDA and CDR2 SQIVND (reference sequence). V gave up 4 bases and J gave up 6 bases; unmatched junction bases: 10. The CDR3 has 16 residues. The data were produced by immunoSEQ multiplex PCR, yet TCRdb's version contains in-frame clones alone and is incomplete. The table has 70,000 or so clones, 84% seen once. Sequencing used PBMCs, obtained around atezolizumab (anti-PD-L1) treatment. V gene TRBV19 combines with J gene TRBJ2-1; 9 nucleotides line up with TRBD1. This TCR derives from a man between 65 and 85 years old with urothelial cancer. The DNA of the CDR3 is TGTGCCAGTAGTACTTGGACAGGGGCCCTTTCCAATGAGCAGTTCTTC. Translating gives CASSTWTGALSNEQFF.